This entry describes one T cell receptor beta chain. Its antigen is unidentified. The data were obtained in a study of CD8 T cells in ankylosing spondylitis. TCRdb reprocessed the 5' RACE reads via MiXCR and lists one record per CDR3 protein. Of hundreds of thousands of distinct CDR3 sequences listed, about 30% were seen once; the top ten hold around 4%. Overall study findings and caveats: Matched synovial fluid from ankylosing spondylitis patients was reported to be enriched for disease-linked clones. Clones linked to the disease showed a CD8+ phenotype. They occurred at relatively low frequencies in peripheral blood. Typical of ankylosing spondylitis blood, it appeared, was a TCR beta motif of eight highly homologous variants.

This sequence was found in a male donor with ankylosing spondylitis or in good health (not recorded which). Sequencing used blood, either unsorted or a sorted T cell fraction (not recorded which).

The chain's CDR3 is CASSPREGSSGNTIYF. CDR3 nucleotides: TGTGCCAGCTCACCACGGGAGGGGTCGTCTGGAAACACCATATATTTT. This chain links TRBV18 with TRBJ1-3; tentative D call: TRBD1 (5 bases). Germline CDR1 and CDR2: KGHSH and LQKENI. The CDR3 extends over 16 amino acids. V gave up 1 base and J gave up 1 base, with 11 bases separating them.